This T cell receptor (beta chain) was recovered during a study of read filtering for tumor transcriptome and immune sequencing. As for the study in general: Among patients, roughly 17 were male and approximately 15 female, aged roughly 40 to 90 (mean around 61).

Notes on the study in general: In IR-seq, single-read clonotypes were about 80% of clonotypes but approximately 3.5% of reads.

The V end lost 3 bases, the J end lost 4 bases, and 18 bases lay between the germline ends. CDR3 length equals 17 residues. Germline V CDR1 and CDR2: LGHDT, YNNKEL (reference sequence). This clonotype was seen many times. Its specificity is not known. From approximately 430 ng of RNA, a library with molecular barcoded alpha/delta and beta/gamma adaptors was made. TCRdb recomputed calls from the reads with MiXCR, one row per CDR3 protein. This sample has tens of thousands of distinct CDR3 sequences; approximately 20% occur once, and the top ten carry around 15%. Material: a population of CD138-negative cells sorted from bone marrow. The chain has TRBV3-1 and TRBJ1-4, with D tentatively TRBD1 (5 bases). This sequence was found in a donor aged 40 or over with multiple myeloma. The CDR3: CASSQVPQGYGNEKLFF. Written as DNA, the CDR3 is TGTGCCAGCAGCCAGGTGCCCCAGGGTTACGGTAATGAAAAACTGTTTTTT.